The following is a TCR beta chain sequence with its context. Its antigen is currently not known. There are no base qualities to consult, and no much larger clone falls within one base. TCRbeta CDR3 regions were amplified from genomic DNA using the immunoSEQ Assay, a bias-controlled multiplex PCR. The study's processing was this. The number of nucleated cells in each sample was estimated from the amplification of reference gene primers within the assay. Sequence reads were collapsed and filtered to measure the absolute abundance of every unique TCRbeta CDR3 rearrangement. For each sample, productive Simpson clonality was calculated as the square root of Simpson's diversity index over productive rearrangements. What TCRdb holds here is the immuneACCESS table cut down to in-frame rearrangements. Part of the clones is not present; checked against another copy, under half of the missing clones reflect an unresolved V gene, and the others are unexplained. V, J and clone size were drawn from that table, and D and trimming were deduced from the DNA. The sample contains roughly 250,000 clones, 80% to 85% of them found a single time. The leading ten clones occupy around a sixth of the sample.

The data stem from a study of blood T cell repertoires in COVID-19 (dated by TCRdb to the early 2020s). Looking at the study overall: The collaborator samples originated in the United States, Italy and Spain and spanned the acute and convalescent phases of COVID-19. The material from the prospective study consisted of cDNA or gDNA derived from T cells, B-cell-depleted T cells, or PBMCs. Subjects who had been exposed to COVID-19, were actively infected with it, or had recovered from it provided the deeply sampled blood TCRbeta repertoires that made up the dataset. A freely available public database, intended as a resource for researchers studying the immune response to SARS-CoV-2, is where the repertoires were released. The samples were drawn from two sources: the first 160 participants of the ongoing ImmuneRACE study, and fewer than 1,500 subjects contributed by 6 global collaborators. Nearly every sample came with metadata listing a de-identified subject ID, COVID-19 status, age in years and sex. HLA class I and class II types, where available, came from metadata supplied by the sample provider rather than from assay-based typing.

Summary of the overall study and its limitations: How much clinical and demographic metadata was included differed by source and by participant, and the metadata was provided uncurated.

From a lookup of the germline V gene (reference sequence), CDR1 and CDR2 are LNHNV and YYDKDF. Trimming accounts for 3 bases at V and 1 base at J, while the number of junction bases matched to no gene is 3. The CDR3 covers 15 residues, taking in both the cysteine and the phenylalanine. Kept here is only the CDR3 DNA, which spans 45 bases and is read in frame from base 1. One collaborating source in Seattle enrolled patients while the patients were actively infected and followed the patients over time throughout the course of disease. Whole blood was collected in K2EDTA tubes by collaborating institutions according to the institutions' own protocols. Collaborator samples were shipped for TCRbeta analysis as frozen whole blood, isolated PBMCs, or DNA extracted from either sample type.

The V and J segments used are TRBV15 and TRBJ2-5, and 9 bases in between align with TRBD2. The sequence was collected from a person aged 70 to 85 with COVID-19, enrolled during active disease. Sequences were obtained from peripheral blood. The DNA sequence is TGTGCCACCAGCAGTCTAGCGGGGCTCCAAGAGACCCAGTACTTC. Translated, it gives CATSSLAGLQETQYF.